Described below is a single T cell receptor beta chain sequence and its context. CDR3 size: 13 residues. Trimming removed 0 bases at V and 2 bases at J, with 5 bases between. In germline, CDR1 is SGHRS, CDR2 YFSETQ. This sample is drawn from a study of blood T cell repertoires in COVID-19. At the level of the study: Specimens from acute and convalescent COVID-19 originated in the United States, Italy and Spain. PBMCs, B-cell-depleted T cells, or T cells provided the cDNA or gDNA that made up the material.

The method was immunoSEQ multiplex PCR; TCRdb's version includes in-frame clones alone and lacks a portion of them. The data hold hundreds of thousands of clones, with 80% to 90% observed a single time. The sample was peripheral blood. The clonotype comes from an elderly man with acute or convalescent COVID-19. The gene calls are TRBV5-1 and TRBJ1-2; D remains unclear. The CDR3 protein is CASSLDTNYGYTF. CDR3 in DNA: TGCGCCAGCAGCTTGGACACAAACTATGGCTACACCTTC.